This is a list of T cell receptor beta chains from one sample in a study of blood T cell repertoires in COVID-19. Clones were read by immunoSEQ multiplex PCR, and TCRdb kept only the in-frame ones, dropping some. The sample yields roughly 150,000 clones, roughly 80% seen once. Sequenced material: peripheral blood. The receptors come from a man in his 70s with active or convalescent COVID-19. The conserved cysteine and the conserved F or W are not part of the CDR3 here.

J gene	V gene	CDR3 protein
TRBJ2-5	TRBV27	ASNRGGYQETQY
TRBJ1-5	TRBV19	ASSTGQFGQPQH
TRBJ1-4	TRBV18	ASSLFGGTVGHEKLF
TRBJ2-3	TRBV14	ASRLGGVGDTQY
TRBJ1-3	TRBV4-3	ASSRQTGSGNTIY
TRBJ1-4	TRBV7-9	ASSLVSGREKLF
TRBJ2-1	TRBV7-3	ASSPGGLTNEQF
TRBJ2-7	TRBV7-2	ASSFDRNSYEQY
TRBJ1-5	TRBV7-2	ASSPGTTRGQPQH
TRBJ2-1	TRBV7-9	ASSFGLAGAYEQF
TRBJ2-1	TRBV9	ASSLELTRNNEQF
TRBJ1-6	TRBV6-6	ASTLTGYGSPLH
TRBJ2-5	TRBV5-1	ASSPLGTEGTQY
TRBJ1-6	TRBV11-2	ASSSRVGRASHSPLH
TRBJ2-7	TRBV18	ASSFSGTYSYEQY
TRBJ1-6	TRBV6-2/TRBV6-3	ASSSGTGNNSPLH
TRBJ1-2	TRBV27	ASSIQGALGYGYT
TRBJ2-7	TRBV9	ASSVGVGVPYEQY
TRBJ1-5	TRBV5-1	ASSWGQGNQPQH
TRBJ2-5	TRBV11-2	ASSFSSGGETQY
TRBJ2-1	TRBV7-2	ASSVGWAESPYNEQF
TRBJ2-3	TRBV19	ASSDRGGASTDTQY
TRBJ2-1	TRBV7-2	ASSPRTSRGNEQF
TRBJ1-2	TRBV5-1	ASSLFTDYSNYGYT
TRBJ1-3	TRBV3-1/TRBV3-2	ASRVEGFGNTIY
TRBJ2-1	TRBV6-1	ASSEVEGGPAWIREGLEGEQF
TRBJ1-2	TRBV7-9	ASSARQARYGYT
TRBJ2-5	TRBV7-2	ASSLTSGGYQETQY
TRBJ2-1	TRBV6-2/TRBV6-3	ASSYSPRSYNEQF
TRBJ1-2	TRBV6-2/TRBV6-3	ASSYSRAEYGYT
TRBJ2-1	TRBV5-1	ASSWTESSYNEQF
TRBJ2-7	TRBV7-2	ASSSRTGGGYEQY
TRBJ1-6	TRBV7-9	ASSSEGGNSNSPLH
TRBJ1-3	TRBV4-3	ASSQEGRGGNTIY
TRBJ1-1	TRBV4-3	ASSLAGGATEAF